This T cell receptor beta chain derives from a study of cytomegalovirus exposure and HLA in healthy donors. CDR1 GTSNPN and CDR2 SVGIG come from the germline V gene (reference sequence). V gave up 8 bases and J gave up 6 bases; unmatched junction bases: 9. The CDR3 has 13 residues. Points from the study as a whole: One variant, a missense change in DCLRE1C, was linked in a later analysis to TCR beta V- and J-gene trimming.

PCR amplification relied on 60 Vbeta primers (plus 13 Jbeta primers). The table came from immunoSEQ multiplex PCR; TCRdb's copy has only in-frame clones and leaves some out. The profile shows 190,000 or so clones, 75% to 90% of them singletons. Details on this clone: Its specificity is not known.

The chain links TRBV30 to TRBJ1-4, with 7 positions matching TRBD1. The TCR sequence derives from a boy aged 5-17 years in good health and CMV-seronegative. The source material was PBMCs. The CDR3 loop is CAGLQGLDEKLFF. CDR3 coding DNA: TGTGCCGGGCTACAGGGGTTAGATGAAAAACTGTTTTTT.